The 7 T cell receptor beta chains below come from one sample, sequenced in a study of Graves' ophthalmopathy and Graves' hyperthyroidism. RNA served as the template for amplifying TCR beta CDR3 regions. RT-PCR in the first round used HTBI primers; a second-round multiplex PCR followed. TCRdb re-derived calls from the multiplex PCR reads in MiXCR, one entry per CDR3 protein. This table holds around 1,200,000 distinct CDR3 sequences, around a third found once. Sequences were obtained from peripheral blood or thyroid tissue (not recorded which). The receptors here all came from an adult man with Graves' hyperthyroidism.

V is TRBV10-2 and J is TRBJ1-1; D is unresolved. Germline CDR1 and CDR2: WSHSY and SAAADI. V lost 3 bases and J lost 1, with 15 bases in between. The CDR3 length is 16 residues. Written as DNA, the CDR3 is TGCGCCAGCAGTGACCCCAAGGGAGTTGCGAACACTGAAGCTTTCTTT. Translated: CASSDPKGVANTEAFF.

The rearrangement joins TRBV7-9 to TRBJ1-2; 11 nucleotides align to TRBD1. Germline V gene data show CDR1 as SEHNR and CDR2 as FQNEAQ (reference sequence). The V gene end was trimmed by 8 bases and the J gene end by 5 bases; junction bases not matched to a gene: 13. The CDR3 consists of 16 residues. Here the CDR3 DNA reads TGTGCCAGCGCCCTGGTGCGGGACAGGGGGAATTATGGCTACACCTTC. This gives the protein CASALVRDRGNYGYTF.

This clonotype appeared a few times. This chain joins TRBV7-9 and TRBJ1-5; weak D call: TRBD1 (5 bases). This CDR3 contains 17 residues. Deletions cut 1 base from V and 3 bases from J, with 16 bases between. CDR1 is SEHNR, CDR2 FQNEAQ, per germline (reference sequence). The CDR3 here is CASSLEFSTGHNQPQHF. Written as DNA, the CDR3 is TGTGCCAGCAGCTTAGAGTTCAGTACAGGACACAATCAGCCCCAGCATTTT.

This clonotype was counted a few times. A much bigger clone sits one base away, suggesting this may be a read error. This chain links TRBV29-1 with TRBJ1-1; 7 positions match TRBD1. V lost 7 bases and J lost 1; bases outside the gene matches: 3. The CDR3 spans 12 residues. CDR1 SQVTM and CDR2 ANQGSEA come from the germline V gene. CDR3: CSGGQWNTEAFF. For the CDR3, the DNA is TGCAGCGGGGGACAGTGGAACACTGAAGCTTTCTTT.

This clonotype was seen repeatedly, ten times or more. The CDR3 region is CASSYGENTEAFF. DNA for the CDR3: TGTGCCAGCAGTTACGGAGAGAACACTGAAGCTTTCTTT. The rearrangement joins TRBV6-5 to TRBJ1-1; no clear D. Trimming removed 2 bases at V and 1 base at J, with 5 bases between. The germline V gene encodes CDR1 MNHEY and CDR2 SVGAGI. CDR3 size: 13 residues.

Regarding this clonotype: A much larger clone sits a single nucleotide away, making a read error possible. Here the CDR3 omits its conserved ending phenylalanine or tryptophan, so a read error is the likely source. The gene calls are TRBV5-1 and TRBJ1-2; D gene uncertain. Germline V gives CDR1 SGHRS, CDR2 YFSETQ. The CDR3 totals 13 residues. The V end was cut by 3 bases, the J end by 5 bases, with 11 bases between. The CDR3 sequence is CASSSPESYGYTL. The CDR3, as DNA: TGCGCCAGCAGCTCGCCGGAGTCATATGGCTACACCCTC.

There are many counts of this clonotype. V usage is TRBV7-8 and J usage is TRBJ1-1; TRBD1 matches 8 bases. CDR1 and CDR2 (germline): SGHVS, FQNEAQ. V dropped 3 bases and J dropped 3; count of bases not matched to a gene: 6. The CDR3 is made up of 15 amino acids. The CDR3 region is CASSFGDRTYTEAFF. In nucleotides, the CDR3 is TGTGCCAGCAGCTTTGGGGACAGGACGTACACTGAAGCTTTCTTT.